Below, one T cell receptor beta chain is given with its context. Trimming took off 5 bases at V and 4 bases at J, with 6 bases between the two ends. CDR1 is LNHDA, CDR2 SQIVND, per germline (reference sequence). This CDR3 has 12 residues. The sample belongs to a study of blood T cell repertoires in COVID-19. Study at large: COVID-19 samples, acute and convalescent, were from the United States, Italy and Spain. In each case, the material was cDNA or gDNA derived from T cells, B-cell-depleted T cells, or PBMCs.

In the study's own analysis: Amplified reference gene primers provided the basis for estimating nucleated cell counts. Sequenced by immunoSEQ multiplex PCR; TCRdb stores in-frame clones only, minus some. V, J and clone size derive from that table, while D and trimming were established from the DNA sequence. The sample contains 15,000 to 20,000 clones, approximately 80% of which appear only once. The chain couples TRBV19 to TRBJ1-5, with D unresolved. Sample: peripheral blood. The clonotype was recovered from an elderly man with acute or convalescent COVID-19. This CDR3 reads CASSLQNQPQHF. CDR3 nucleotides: TGTGCCAGTAGTTTACAAAATCAGCCCCAGCATTTT.